This T cell receptor (beta chain) was captured in a study of T-cell reconstitution after alpha-beta-depleted transplantation in children (dated by TCRdb to between 2015 and 2016). In the study overall: Using TCR repertoire profiling, the study quantitatively followed how T-cell immune reconstitution unfolded in children after TCRalphabeta/CD19-depleted allogeneic hematopoietic cell transplantation. The study at large found these results: The apparently early recovery of alphabetaT-cell counts about two months after transplant reportedly depended on only several hundred rapidly expanded clones that came from non-depleted graft cells. In some patients, the high TCRbeta diversity seen at day 60 was put down to recipient T cells and intrathymic progenitors that had survived conditioning. The frequencies of hyperexpanded clones fell over the following months, and after one year, T-cell counts and TCRbeta diversity were mostly attributed to newly produced T cells.

In the case of this clonotype: No antigen is known for it. No per-base quality is available; no much larger clone lies one base away.

Library generation was performed with PCR. Instrument on record: Illumina HiSeq 2500. TCR libraries were prepared with molecular barcoding, using unique molecular identifiers to normalize TCRbeta repertoire quantification. TCRdb reworked the public reads: Q25 trimming with fastp, MiXCR clone assembly, productive beta chains retained. Rows are combined by CDR3 protein, so each entry shows the most common genes and DNA. This sample has 350,000 to 500,000 distinct CDR3 sequences in its table, and about 45% of those were observed once. The leading ten clones occupy roughly a quarter of the sample. V and J lose 0 bases and 5 bases, and a span of 12 bases separates them. The CDR3 covers 14 residues, taking in both the cysteine and the phenylalanine. The sequence is cut down to CDR3 DNA, 42 bases in frame from base 1. The germline V gene supplies CDR1 SGHRS and CDR2 YFSETQ. Per the publication, the treatment or condition label means: allogeneic hematopoietic cell transplantation with graft depleted of TCRalphabeta T cells and CD19 B cells. The transplant recipients were children given TCRalphabeta/CD19-depleted allogeneic hematopoietic cell grafts.

This sample comprised PBMCs, obtained before TCRalphabeta/CD19-depleted stem cell transplant. This sequence originates from a girl aged 2 to 9 with aplastic anemia, due to receive a stem cell transplant. The rearrangement combines TRBV5-1 with TRBJ2-7; no D gene is confidently identified. The DNA sequence follows: TGCGCCAGCAGCTTGGACCGTGGCCCCCACGAGCAGTACTTC. Its protein product is CASSLDRGPHEQYF.